The clone carrying this TCR beta chain showed up many times. TCR beta CDR3 region amplification was performed from RNA transcripts. First-round RT-PCR with HTBI primers amplified the TCR CDR3 region. TCRdb analysed the multiplex PCR reads with MiXCR anew, one entry per CDR3 protein. The repertoire holds fewer than 250,000 distinct CDR3 sequences, around 17% seen once, with under 35% in the top ten. The data are from a study of T cells in Graves' hyperthyroidism and ophthalmopathy. This CDR3 is 13 amino acids long. Trimming removed 4 bases from V and 0 bases from J, with 7 bases in between. Germline lookup yields CDR1 SQVTM and CDR2 ANQGSEA.

Material: blood. The rearrangement joins TRBV29-1 to TRBJ2-1; maybe TRBD2 (6 bases). This sequence was found in a woman aged 18 to 35 with Graves' ophthalmopathy. DNA for the CDR3: TGCAGCGTTGTGCGGGACTCCTACAATGAGCAGTTCTTC. Encoded protein: CSVVRDSYNEQFF.